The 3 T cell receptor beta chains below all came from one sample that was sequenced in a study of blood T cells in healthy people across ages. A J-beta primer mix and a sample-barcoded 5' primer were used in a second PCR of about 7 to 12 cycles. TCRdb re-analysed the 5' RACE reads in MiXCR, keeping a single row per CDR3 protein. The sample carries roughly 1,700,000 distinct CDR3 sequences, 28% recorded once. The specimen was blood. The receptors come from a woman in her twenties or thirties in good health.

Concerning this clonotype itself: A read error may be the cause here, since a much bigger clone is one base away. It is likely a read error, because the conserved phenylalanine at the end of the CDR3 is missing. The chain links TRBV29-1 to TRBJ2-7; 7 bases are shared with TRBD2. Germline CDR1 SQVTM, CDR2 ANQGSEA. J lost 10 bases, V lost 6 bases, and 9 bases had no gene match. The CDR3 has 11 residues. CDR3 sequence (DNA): TGCAGCGTCTCAGGGAGGGGTGATCAGTACTGC. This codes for CSVSGRGDQYC.

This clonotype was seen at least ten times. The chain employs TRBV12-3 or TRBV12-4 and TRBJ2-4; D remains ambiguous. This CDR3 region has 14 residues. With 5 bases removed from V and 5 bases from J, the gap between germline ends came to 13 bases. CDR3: CASSPTLSENIQYF. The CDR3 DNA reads TGTGCCAGCAGTCCCACCCTGAGTGAAAACATTCAGTACTTC.

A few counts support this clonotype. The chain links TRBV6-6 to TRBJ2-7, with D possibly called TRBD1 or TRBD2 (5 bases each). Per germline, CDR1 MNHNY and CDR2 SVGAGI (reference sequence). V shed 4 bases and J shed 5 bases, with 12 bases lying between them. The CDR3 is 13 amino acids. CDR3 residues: CASSSEGPDEQYF. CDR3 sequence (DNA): TGTGCCAGCAGTTCCGAGGGGCCGGACGAGCAGTACTTC.